These 31 T cell receptor beta chains originate from one sample sequenced in a study of CD8 T cells in ankylosing spondylitis. TCRdb passed the 5' RACE reads through MiXCR, listing each CDR3 protein once. This sample carries around 140,000 distinct CDR3 sequences, about 10% of them seen once, and the ten largest clones take around 4.1%. The sequencing sample was made of blood, either unsorted or a sorted T cell fraction (not recorded which). Source of these receptors: a female donor with ankylosing spondylitis or in good health (not recorded which).

This clonotype came up many times. V is TRBV5-1 and J is TRBJ2-3; no firm D call. Trimming left V 0 bases short and J 2 bases short, with 13 bases between. CDR1 is SGHRS and CDR2 is YFSETQ in the germline V gene. The CDR3 loop spans 16 amino acids. This CDR3 reads CASSLAGQRYTDTQYF. The CDR3 DNA follows: TGCGCCAGCAGCTTGGCCGGGCAAAGGTACACAGATACGCAGTATTTT. Looking up the rest from reference TRBV5-1 and TRBJ2-3 gives the full variable domain: KAGVTQTPRYLIKTRGQQVTLSCSPISGHRSVSWYQQTPGQGLQFLFEYFSETQRNKGNFPGRFSGRQFSNSRSEMNVSTLELGDSALYLCASSLAGQRYTDTQYFGPGTRLTVL.

Many counts were recorded for this clonotype. J is TRBJ1-4 and V is TRBV5-6; 7 nucleotides line up with TRBD1. This CDR3 contains 15 residues. Germline V CDR1 and CDR2: SGHDT, YYEEEE. The ends lost 4 bases at V and 7 bases at J; junction bases unmatched: 10. CDR3 residues: CASSQTTGWSEKLFF. Written as DNA, the CDR3 is TGTGCCAGCAGCCAAACGACAGGGTGGAGTGAAAAACTGTTTTTT. Using reference TRBV5-6 and TRBJ1-4 for the parts outside the CDR3, the full variable domain is DAGVTQSPTHLIKTRGQQVTLRCSPKSGHDTVSWYQQALGQGPQFIFQYYEEEERQRGNFPDRFSGHQFPNYSSELNVNALLLGDSALYLCASSQTTGWSEKLFFGSGTQLSVL.

This clonotype showed up just a few times. This chain connects TRBV7-2 to TRBJ2-6, with 7 bases fitting TRBD1. The length of the CDR3 is 16 residues. CDR1 and CDR2 from the germline V gene are SGHTA and FQGNSA. V gave up 9 bases and J gave up 0 bases; unmatched junction bases: 8. The CDR3 loop is CARRDSESSGANVLTF. The CDR3 coding sequence is TGTGCCAGACGGGACAGCGAGAGCTCTGGGGCCAACGTCCTGACTTTC. The full variable domain, its missing parts supplied by reference TRBV7-2 and TRBJ2-6, is GAGVSQSPSNKVTEKGKDVELRCDPISGHTALYWYRQSLGQGLEFLIYFQGNSAPDKSGLPSDRFSAERTGGSVSTLTIQRTQQEDSAVYLCARRDSESSGANVLTFGAGSRLTVL.

The table lists this clonotype with a few counts. The V call is TRBV19, the J call TRBJ1-1; D gene ambiguous. The CDR3 has 17 residues. Per the germline V gene, CDR1 is LNHDA and CDR2 is SQIVND (reference sequence). V was pared by 7 bases and J by 0 bases, with 21 bases between. The CDR3 DNA is TGTGCCAGTACCCCGTTCGGCGGATGGTCCATGAACACTGAAGCTTTCTTT. The encoded protein is CASTPFGGWSMNTEAFF.

This clonotype was seen ten or more times. V and J are TRBV5-1 and TRBJ1-4; D call uncertain. The V gene lost 4 bases and the J gene lost 0 bases, with 7 bases spanning the gap. The CDR3 consists of 14 residues. Germline V gene lookup returns CDR1 SGHRS and CDR2 YFSETQ. The CDR3 coding sequence is TGCGCCAGCAGCCCCGGGACAACTAATGAAAAACTGTTTTTT. As protein: CASSPGTTNEKLFF. The entire variable domain, with the rest obtained from reference TRBV5-1 and TRBJ1-4, is as follows: KAGVTQTPRYLIKTRGQQVTLSCSPISGHRSVSWYQQTPGQGLQFLFEYFSETQRNKGNFPGRFSGRQFSNSRSEMNVSTLELGDSALYLCASSPGTTNEKLFFGSGTQLSVL.

This CDR3 reads CAIGGGQNNQPQHF. DNA of the CDR3: TGTGCCATAGGGGGTGGACAGAACAATCAGCCCCAGCATTTT. The rearrangement joins TRBV2 to TRBJ1-5; tentative D call: TRBD1 (6 bases). Trimming shortened V by 10 bases and J by 3 bases, and 16 bases separated the two germline ends. The CDR3 runs 14 residues. The germline V gene has CDR1 SNHLY and CDR2 FYNNEI.

This clonotype was recorded at least ten times. CDR3 coding DNA: TGTGCCAGCACCCTGGGACAGGGACTCACAGATACGCAGTATTTT. Protein product: CASTLGQGLTDTQYF. The V gene is TRBV12-3 or TRBV12-4, the J gene TRBJ2-3; TRBD1 aligns across 9 bases. The J segment lost 2 bases and the V segment lost 7 bases, leaving 7 bases of the junction unmatched. The CDR3 runs 15 residues.

This clonotype was picked up a small number of times. The chain couples TRBV30 to TRBJ1-5; D is ambiguous. The ends were cut back, 2 bases at V and 4 bases at J, with 9 bases in the middle. The CDR3 covers 13 residues. CDR1 and CDR2 from the germline V gene are GTSNPN and SVGIG (reference sequence). CDR3 residues: CAWSSEPNQPQHF. In DNA form, the CDR3 reads TGTGCCTGGAGTTCAGAGCCTAATCAGCCCCAGCATTTT.

This clonotype was recorded many times. The J gene is TRBJ1-2, the V gene TRBV29-1, with 8 bases lining up with TRBD1. CDR1 SQVTM and CDR2 ANQGSEA come from the germline V gene. The V segment lost 6 bases and the J segment 6 bases; nucleotides outside the gene matches: 6. The CDR3 is 12 residues long. Here the CDR3 DNA reads TGCAGCGTGGGGGGACAGGACCATGGCTACACCTTC. Its protein is CSVGGQDHGYTF.

This clonotype has ten or more counts. The chain is built from TRBV9 and TRBJ2-2; the D gene is possibly TRBD2 (5 bases). Deletions cut 6 bases from V and 7 bases from J, with 7 bases between. The CDR3 length is 11 residues. Germline V gene sequence: CDR1 SGDLS, CDR2 YYNGEE. CDR3 sequence: CASTRGGELFF. The CDR3 region has the DNA TGTGCCAGCACTCGGGGCGGGGAGCTGTTTTTT.

This sequence joins TRBV11-2 and TRBJ2-6; D not resolved. This CDR3 has 16 residues. V was trimmed by 0 bases and J by 0 bases, leaving 6 bases between them. The V gene's germline CDR1 is SGHAT and CDR2 FQNNGV. CDR3 coding DNA: TGTGCCAGCAGCTTAGATTATGGCTCTGGGGCCAACGTCCTGACTTTC. This codes for CASSLDYGSGANVLTF.

This clonotype was counted at least ten times. This chain connects TRBV13 to TRBJ1-4; weak D call: TRBD1 (5 bases). Germline V gives CDR1 PRHDT, CDR2 FYEKMQ (reference sequence). Between the trimmed V and J ends, which lost 5 bases and 6 bases, there was a span of 13 bases. The CDR3 extends over 14 amino acids. The CDR3 region is CASSTGTPDEKLFF. In DNA, the CDR3 is TGTGCCAGCAGCACCGGGACCCCGGATGAAAAACTGTTTTTT.

This clonotype showed up many times. The chain is built from TRBV20-1 and TRBJ2-7; 9 bases align to TRBD1. Germline-derived CDR1 and CDR2 are DFQATT and SNEGSKA (reference sequence). V was clipped by 6 bases and J by 6 bases; unmatched bases: 15. The CDR3 contains 15 residues. CDR3 in amino acids: CSAPLPGQGFREQYF. CDR3 coding DNA: TGCAGTGCCCCCCTTCCGGGACAGGGTTTCCGCGAGCAGTACTTC.

As regards this clonotype: This may stem from a read error, because a much larger clone lies one nucleotide away. This CDR3 is missing its conserved last phenylalanine or tryptophan, likely due to a read error. The V call is TRBV5-1, the J call TRBJ2-2; D is ambiguous. Trimming took 7 bases from V and 4 from J, leaving 11 bases between them. CDR1 and CDR2 from the germline V gene are SGHRS and YFSETQ. This CDR3 has 13 residues. In DNA form, the CDR3 reads TGCGCCAGCTCTAGGGAAGGCACCGGGGAGCTGTTTTTG. Its translation: CASSREGTGELFL.

The table lists this clonotype with many counts. The rearrangement uses TRBV5-1 and TRBJ1-1, with D maybe TRBD1 (5 bases). The CDR3 is 13 residues long. The V gene's germline CDR1 is SGHRS and CDR2 YFSETQ. The germline V and J ends were trimmed by 2 bases and 5 bases, with 10 bases remaining between them. The CDR3 DNA reads TGCGCCAGCAGCTTTAACGGGGGGACTGAAGCTTTCTTT. The encoded protein is CASSFNGGTEAFF.

This clonotype appeared many times. The chain combines TRBV12-3 or TRBV12-4 with TRBJ1-3; the D is unclear. The V end lost 3 bases, the J end lost 8 bases, and 2 bases lay between the germline ends. CDR3 size: 10 residues. This CDR3 is CASSFYTIYF. The DNA of the CDR3 is TGTGCCAGCAGTTTCTACACCATATATTTT.

The chain combines TRBV9 with TRBJ2-1; 7 positions match TRBD1. The CDR3 is made up of 15 amino acids. Germline assignment: CDR1 SGDLS and CDR2 YYNGEE. J gave up 4 bases and V 4 bases, and 8 bases lay outside the gene matches. The CDR3 DNA reads as TGTGCCAGCAGCCCACAGGGGAATACGTACAATGAGCAGTTCTTC. This encodes CASSPQGNTYNEQFF.

This clonotype was detected ten times or more. The chain uses TRBV18 and TRBJ2-1, with D perhaps assigned TRBD1 or TRBD2 (5 bases each). V was pared by 0 bases and J by 3 bases, with 12 bases between. The CDR3 sequence is 16 residues long. CDR1 is KGHSH, CDR2 LQKENI, per germline. CDR3 DNA sequence: TGTGCCAGCTCACCACCGTCCCTTGGGGGCTACAATGAGCAGTTCTTC. Its translation is CASSPPSLGGYNEQFF.

This chain connects TRBV2 to TRBJ1-2; TRBD1 aligns across 7 bases. The germline V gene encodes CDR1 SNHLY and CDR2 FYNNEI. The CDR3 spans 15 residues. Trimming at V came to 7 bases and at J to 0 bases, leaving 8 bases not matched to a gene. The CDR3 nucleotides are TGTGCCAGCAACGCTGGACAGGAAGCTAACTATGGCTACACCTTC. Protein product: CASNAGQEANYGYTF.

In this sample, this clonotype turned up many times. The J gene is TRBJ2-2, the V gene TRBV5-5, with D hard to call. Looked up from germline, CDR1 is SGHKS and CDR2 is YYEKEE (reference sequence). The ends were cut back, 5 bases at V and 2 bases at J, with 16 bases in the middle. The CDR3 contains 16 residues. This chain's CDR3 is CASSFRPSLNTGELFF. CDR3 nucleotides: TGTGCCAGCAGTTTTAGACCGAGCTTAAACACCGGGGAGCTGTTTTTT.

Turning to this clonotype: A single base separates this from a much larger clone, so it may be a read error. The chain links TRBV11-2 to TRBJ2-5; TRBD2 might be the D (5 bases). Trimming took off 4 bases at V and 2 bases at J, with 8 bases between the two ends. The CDR3 sequence is 13 residues long. Germline lookup yields CDR1 SGHAT and CDR2 FQNNGV. CDR3 loop: CASSWGDQETQYF. CDR3 bases: TGTGCCAGCAGCTGGGGAGATCAAGAGACCCAGTACTTC.

Points on this clonotype: One base away lies a much larger clone, so this may be a sequencing read error. Here the CDR3 reads CASRGGYGTDTQYF. The CDR3 nucleotides read TGTGCCAGCAGAGGCGGGTATGGCACAGATACGCAGTATTTT. The rearrangement joins TRBV6-1 to TRBJ2-3; tentatively, D is TRBD2 (5 bases). Germline assignment: CDR1 MNHNS and CDR2 SASEGT. This CDR3 comprises 14 residues. V lost 6 bases to trimming and J lost 1 base, with 11 bases between them.

This clonotype was seen at least ten times. V is TRBV12-3 or TRBV12-4 and J is TRBJ1-1, with 8 bases identical to TRBD1. The CDR3 covers 14 residues. V lost 6 bases, J lost 5 bases, and 8 bases stayed unmatched. The CDR3 DNA is TGTGCCAGCAGCCCACAGGGGGTTTGGACTGAAGCTTTCTTT. As protein: CASSPQGVWTEAFF.

This clonotype has ten or more counts. The genes are TRBV5-1 and TRBJ2-2, with 8 bases lining up with TRBD2. V lost 1 base, J lost 8 bases, and 10 bases stayed unmatched. CDR3 length equals 16 residues. Germline V gene sequence: CDR1 SGHRS, CDR2 YFSETQ. CDR3 residues: CASSLSGSVLSGELFF. DNA for the CDR3: TGCGCCAGCAGCTTGAGCGGGAGTGTGTTATCGGGGGAGCTGTTTTTT.

This clonotype came up many times. J is TRBJ2-3 and V is TRBV5-1, with D possibly being TRBD1 (6 bases). The V end was cut by 5 bases, the J end by 2 bases, with 12 bases between. CDR3 length: 14 amino acids. In germline, CDR1 is SGHRS, CDR2 YFSETQ. CDR3 coding DNA: TGCGCCAGCAGTCAGGGGCGGGTCACAGATACGCAGTATTTT. Translation gives CASSQGRVTDTQYF.

The sample holds many counts of this clonotype. At one end the junction does not follow the germline gene, possibly because of a read error. The chain joins TRBV28 to TRBJ1-2; D is possibly TRBD1 (5 bases). Germline loops: CDR1 MDHEN, CDR2 SYDVKM. CDR3 size: 12 residues. In nucleotides, the CDR3 is TGTGCCAGCAGTTTAAGGGGTTATGGCTATACCTTC. Translated: CASSLRGYGYTF.

At least ten counts were recorded for this clonotype. V is TRBV20-1 and J is TRBJ2-1; 7 bases line up with TRBD2. The CDR3 totals 15 residues. V shed 4 bases and J 5 bases; nucleotides not matched to a gene: 11. CDR1 is DFQATT and CDR2 is SNEGSKA in the germline V gene (reference sequence). CDR3 in DNA: TGCAGTGCTAAGGGGTGGGGGGGAATACACAATGAGCAGTTCTTC. Amino acid sequence: CSAKGWGGIHNEQFF.

The CDR3 sequence: CASSYDIMRGLYEQYF. The CDR3 region has the DNA TGTGCCAGCAGTTACGATATTATGCGGGGACTCTACGAGCAGTACTTC. The chain uses TRBV6-2 or TRBV6-3 and TRBJ2-7, with D possibly matching TRBD2 (6 bases). Trimming pared 2 bases from V and 3 bases from J, leaving 17 bases between. This CDR3 comprises 16 residues. The V gene's germline CDR1 is MNHEY and CDR2 SVGEGT.

This clonotype was seen at least ten times. This chain connects TRBV12-3 or TRBV12-4 to TRBJ2-2, with D possibly TRBD2 on 6 matching bases. The ends were cut back, 6 bases at V and 8 bases at J, with 13 bases in the middle. This CDR3 is built from 13 residues. This chain's CDR3 is CASRSLAGGELFF. The CDR3, as DNA: TGTGCCAGCAGGTCCCTTGCGGGGGGGGAGCTGTTTTTT.

This clonotype was counted ten times or more. This rearrangement joins TRBV4-1 to TRBJ2-1, with D maybe TRBD2 (5 bases). The V end lost 4 bases, the J end lost 12 bases, and 16 bases lay between the germline ends. Germline V CDR1 and CDR2: MGHRA, YSYEKL. The CDR3 runs to 13 residues. DNA for the CDR3: TGCGCCAGCAGCCTCCTACTTCGGGGTGGGCAGTTCTTC. Amino acid sequence: CASSLLLRGGQFF.

This clonotype was observed many times. The rearrangement joins TRBV5-4 to TRBJ1-2; 7 bases fit TRBD1. The CDR3 has 19 amino acids. The junction had 16 bases not matched to a gene; V was cut back by 1 base and J by 1 base. Germline V gives CDR1 SGHNT, CDR2 YYREEE (reference sequence). CDR3 protein: CASSLSLGGGPRHNYGYTF. DNA for the CDR3: TGTGCCAGCAGCTTGTCGCTTGGAGGGGGCCCAAGACATAACTATGGCTACACCTTC.